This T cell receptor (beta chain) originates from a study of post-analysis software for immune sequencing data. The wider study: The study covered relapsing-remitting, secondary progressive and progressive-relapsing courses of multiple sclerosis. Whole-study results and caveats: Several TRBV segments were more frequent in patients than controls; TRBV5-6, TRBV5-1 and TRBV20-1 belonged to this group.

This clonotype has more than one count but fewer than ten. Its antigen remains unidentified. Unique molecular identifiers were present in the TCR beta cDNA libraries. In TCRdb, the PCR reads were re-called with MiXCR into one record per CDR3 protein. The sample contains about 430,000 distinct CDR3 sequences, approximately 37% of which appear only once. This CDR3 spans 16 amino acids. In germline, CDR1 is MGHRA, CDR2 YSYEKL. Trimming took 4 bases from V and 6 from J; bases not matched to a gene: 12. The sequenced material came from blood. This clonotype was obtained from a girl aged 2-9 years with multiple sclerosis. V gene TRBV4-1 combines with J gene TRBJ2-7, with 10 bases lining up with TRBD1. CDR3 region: CASSRNRQGASGEQYF. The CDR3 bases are TGCGCCAGCAGCCGGAACCGACAGGGGGCGTCGGGCGAGCAGTACTTC.